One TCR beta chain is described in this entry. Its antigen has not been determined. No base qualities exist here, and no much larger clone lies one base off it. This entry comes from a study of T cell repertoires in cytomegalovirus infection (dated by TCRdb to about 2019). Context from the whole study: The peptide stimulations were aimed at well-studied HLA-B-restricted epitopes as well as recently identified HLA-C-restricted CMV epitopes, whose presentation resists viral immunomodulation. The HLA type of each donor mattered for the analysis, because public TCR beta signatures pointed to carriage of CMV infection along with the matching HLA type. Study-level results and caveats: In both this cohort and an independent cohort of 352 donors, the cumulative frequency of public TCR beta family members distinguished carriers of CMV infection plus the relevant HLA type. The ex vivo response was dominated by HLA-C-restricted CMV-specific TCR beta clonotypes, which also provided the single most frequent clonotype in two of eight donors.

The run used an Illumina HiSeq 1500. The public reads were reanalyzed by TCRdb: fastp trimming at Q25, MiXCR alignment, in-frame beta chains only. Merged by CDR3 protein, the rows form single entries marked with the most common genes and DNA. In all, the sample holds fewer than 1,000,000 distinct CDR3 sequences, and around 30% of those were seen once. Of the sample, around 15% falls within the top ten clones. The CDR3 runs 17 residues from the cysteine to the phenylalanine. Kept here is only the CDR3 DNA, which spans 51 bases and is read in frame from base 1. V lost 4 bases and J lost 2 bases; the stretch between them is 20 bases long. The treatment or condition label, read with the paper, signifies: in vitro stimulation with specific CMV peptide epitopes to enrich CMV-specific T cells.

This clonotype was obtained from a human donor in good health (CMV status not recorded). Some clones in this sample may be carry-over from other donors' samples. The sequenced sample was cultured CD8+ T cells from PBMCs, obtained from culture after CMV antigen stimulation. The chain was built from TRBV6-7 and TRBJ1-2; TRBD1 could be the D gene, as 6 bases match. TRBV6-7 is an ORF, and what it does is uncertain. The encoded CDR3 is CASSLFGQTNTNYGYTF. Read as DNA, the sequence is TGTGCCAGCAGTTTATTTGGACAGACAAATACCAACTATGGCTACACCTTC.